Listed below are T cell receptor beta chains from one sample, sequenced in a study of CD8+CD57+ T cells in acquired aplastic anemia. MiXCR, applied by TCRdb to the reads, yields one record per CDR3 protein. The sample consists of 260,000 or so distinct CDR3 sequences, 82% of them appearing once. The sequencing input was sorted CD4+, CD8+, or CD8+CD57+ T cells (not recorded which) from PBMCs. These receptors came from a human donor with aplastic anemia. CDR3s include the opening cysteine and the closing phenylalanine or tryptophan. A D gene is named only where the DNA matches it firmly. Clone size, where shown, is once, few, many, or a class for clones that have expanded.

clone size: -; V gene: TRBV20-1; D gene: -; J gene: TRBJ2-1; CDR3 DNA: TGCAGTGCTAGCCCATCGGATAGCTCCTACAATGAGCAGTTCTTC; CDR3 protein: CSASPSDSSYNEQFF
clone size: -; V gene: TRBV9; D gene: -; J gene: TRBJ2-5; CDR3 DNA: TGTGCCAGCAGCGCACGGGGAGAGGATCAGCCCCAGTACTTC; CDR3 protein: CASSARGEDQPQYF
clone size: -; V gene: TRBV5-8; D gene: TRBD1; J gene: TRBJ1-5; CDR3 DNA: TGTGCCCTCGGGGACAGGGGGCGGGAGCCCCAGCATTTT; CDR3 protein: CALGDRGREPQHF
clone size: -; V gene: TRBV13; D gene: TRBD1; J gene: TRBJ2-1; CDR3 DNA: TGTGCCAGCAGCTCACGGGACAGGGGCTTGGACTATGTCTTC; CDR3 protein: CASSSRDRGLDYVF
clone size: -; V gene: TRBV20-1; D gene: -; J gene: TRBJ1-6; CDR3 DNA: TGCAGTGCTAGAGATCTCACAACGGGTTCACCCCTCCACTTT; CDR3 protein: CSARDLTTGSPLHF
clone size: many; V gene: TRBV5-6; D gene: -; J gene: TRBJ2-3; CDR3 DNA: TGTGCCAGCAGCTTGGGGGGAGAGAGCACAGATACGCAGTATTTT; CDR3 protein: CASSLGGESTDTQYF
clone size: few; V gene: TRBV7-2; D gene: -; J gene: TRBJ2-5; CDR3 DNA: TGTGCCAGCAGCTTCGACCAGGGGCGAGAGACCCAGTACTTC; CDR3 protein: CASSFDQGRETQYF
clone size: -; V gene: TRBV5-6; D gene: -; J gene: TRBJ2-5; CDR3 DNA: TGTGCCAGCAGCTTGGGGGACGAGCAAGAGACCCAGTACTTC; CDR3 protein: CASSLGDEQETQYF
clone size: -; V gene: TRBV10-3; D gene: TRBD2; J gene: TRBJ2-7; CDR3 DNA: TGTGCCATCAGTGGGACTAGCGGGAGGGTCGTGGGGCAGTACTTC; CDR3 protein: CAISGTSGRVVGQYF
clone size: -; V gene: TRBV5-1; D gene: -; J gene: TRBJ2-1; CDR3 DNA: TGCGCCAGCAGCCTACGACAGGGAGGGAATGAGCAGTTCTTC; CDR3 protein: CASSLRQGGNEQFF
clone size: -; V gene: TRBV2; D gene: -; J gene: TRBJ2-3; CDR3 DNA: TGTGCCAGCGGGGACGTGGGCCCAGATACGCCGTATTTT; CDR3 protein: CASGDVGPDTPYF
clone size: -; V gene: TRBV7-3; D gene: -; J gene: TRBJ2-3; CDR3 DNA: TGTGCCAGCTCCTTAGCGGCAGACGCCGATACGCAGTATTTT; CDR3 protein: CASSLAADADTQYF
clone size: -; V gene: TRBV2; D gene: -; J gene: TRBJ2-7; CDR3 DNA: TGTGCCACCAGCGGACGGGGCCTAGCCCACGCGCAGTACTTC; CDR3 protein: CATSGRGLAHAQYF
clone size: -; V gene: TRBV7-9; D gene: TRBD1; J gene: TRBJ1-1; CDR3 DNA: TGTGCCGGACAGGGGGCTAGGGAGACCCAGAACTTCGAGGCTTTCTTT; CDR3 protein: CAGQGARETQNFEAFF